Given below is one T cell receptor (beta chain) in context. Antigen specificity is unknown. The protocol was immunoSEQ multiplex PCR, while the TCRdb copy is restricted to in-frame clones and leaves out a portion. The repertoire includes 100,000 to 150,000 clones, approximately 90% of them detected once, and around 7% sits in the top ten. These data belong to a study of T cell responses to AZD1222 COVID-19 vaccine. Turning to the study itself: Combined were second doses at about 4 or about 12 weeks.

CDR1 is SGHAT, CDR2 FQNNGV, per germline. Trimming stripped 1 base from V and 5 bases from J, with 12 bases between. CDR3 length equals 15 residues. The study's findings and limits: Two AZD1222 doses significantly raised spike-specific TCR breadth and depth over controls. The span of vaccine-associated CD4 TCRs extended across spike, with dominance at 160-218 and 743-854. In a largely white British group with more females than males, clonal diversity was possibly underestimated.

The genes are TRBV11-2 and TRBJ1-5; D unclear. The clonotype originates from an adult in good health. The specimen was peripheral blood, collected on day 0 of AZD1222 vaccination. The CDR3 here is CASSLGAEGHQPQHF. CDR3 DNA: TGTGCCAGCAGCTTAGGGGCAGAAGGGCATCAGCCCCAGCATTTT.